Included here is one T cell receptor beta chain sequence, with context. The data are from a study of blood T cell repertoires in COVID-19. The Seattle site enrolled patients during active infection and followed them longitudinally. There are 15 residues in the CDR3. Germline assignment: CDR1 SGHAT and CDR2 FQDESV (reference sequence). V was trimmed by 5 bases and J by 5 bases, leaving 13 bases between them. The method was immunoSEQ multiplex PCR; TCRdb's version includes in-frame clones alone and lacks a portion of them. Counted here are about 390,000 clones, around 87% occurring once; the ten biggest clones make up 2% to 2.5%.

This chain links TRBV11-1 with TRBJ1-6; D is undetermined. This receptor was identified in a woman aged 55-70 years with COVID-19, enrolled during active disease. Sample: peripheral blood. Written as DNA, the CDR3 is TGTGCCAGCAGCCGCGTCGGGGTCAATAATTCACCCCTCCACTTT. Protein product: CASSRVGVNNSPLHF. Full variable domain (rest looked up from reference TRBV11-1 and TRBJ1-6): EAEVAQSPRYKITEKSQAVAFWCDPISGHATLYWYRQILGQGPELLVQFQDESVVDDSQLPKDRFSAERLKGVDSTLKIQPAELGDSAMYLCASSRVGVNNSPLHFGNGTRLTVT.